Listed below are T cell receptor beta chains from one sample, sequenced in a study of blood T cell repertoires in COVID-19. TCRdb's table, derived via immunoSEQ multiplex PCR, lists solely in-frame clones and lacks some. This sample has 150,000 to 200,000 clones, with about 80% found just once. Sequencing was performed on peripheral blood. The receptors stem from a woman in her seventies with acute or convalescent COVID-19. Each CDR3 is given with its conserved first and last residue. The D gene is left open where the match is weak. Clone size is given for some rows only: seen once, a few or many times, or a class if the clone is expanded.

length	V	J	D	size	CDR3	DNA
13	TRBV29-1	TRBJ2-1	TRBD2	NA	CSVLWTSGNEQFF	TGCAGCGTTCTTTGGACTAGCGGCAATGAGCAGTTCTTC
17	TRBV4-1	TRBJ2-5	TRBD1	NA	CASSPHPGQGLEETQYF	TGCGCCAGCAGCCCCCACCCGGGACAGGGGTTGGAGGAGACCCAGTACTTC
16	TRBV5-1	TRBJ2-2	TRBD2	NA	CASSPGLAGGTGELFF	TGCGCCAGCAGCCCGGGACTAGCGGGAGGCACCGGGGAGCTGTTTTTT
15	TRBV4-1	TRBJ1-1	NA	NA	CASSQGAGLLTEAFF	TGCGCCAGCAGCCAAGGCGCCGGACTGCTCACTGAAGCTTTCTTT
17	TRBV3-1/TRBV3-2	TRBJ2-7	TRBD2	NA	CASSQDLGGSAHYEQYF	TGTGCCAGCAGCCAAGACCTGGGGGGGTCAGCACACTACGAGCAGTACTTC
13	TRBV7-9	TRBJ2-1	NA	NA	CGLTAGQYNEQFF	TGTGGGTTAACAGCAGGACAATACAATGAGCAGTTCTTC
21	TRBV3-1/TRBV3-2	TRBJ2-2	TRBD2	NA	CASSQVWTSGTQGPNTGELFF	TGTGCCAGCAGCCAAGTTTGGACTAGCGGGACCCAGGGGCCGAACACCGGGGAGCTGTTTTTT
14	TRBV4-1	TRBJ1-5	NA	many	CASSHNQGNQPQHF	TGCGCCAGCAGCCATAACCAGGGGAATCAGCCCCAGCATTTT
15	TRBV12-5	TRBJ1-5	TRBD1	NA	CASGLGQGSNQPQHF	TGTGCTAGTGGTTTAGGACAGGGAAGCAATCAGCCCCAGCATTTT
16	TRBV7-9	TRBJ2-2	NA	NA	CASSLAIQGNTGELFF	TGTGCCAGCAGCTTAGCTATACAGGGGAACACCGGGGAGCTGTTTTTT
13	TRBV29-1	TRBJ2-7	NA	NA	CSVAPYEFYEQYF	TGCAGCGTTGCCCCCTATGAATTCTACGAGCAGTACTTC
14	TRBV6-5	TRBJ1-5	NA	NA	CASGQGRSNQPQHF	TGTGCCAGCGGCCAGGGAAGGAGCAATCAGCCCCAGCATTTT
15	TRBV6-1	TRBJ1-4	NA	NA	CASSEGSRLGEKLFF	TGTGCCAGCAGTGAAGGATCGAGGTTGGGTGAAAAACTGTTTTTT
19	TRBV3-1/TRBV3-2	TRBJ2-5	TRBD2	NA	CASSQDPGTSGRAWETQYF	TGTGCCAGCAGCCAAGACCCTGGGACTAGCGGGAGGGCATGGGAGACCCAGTACTTC